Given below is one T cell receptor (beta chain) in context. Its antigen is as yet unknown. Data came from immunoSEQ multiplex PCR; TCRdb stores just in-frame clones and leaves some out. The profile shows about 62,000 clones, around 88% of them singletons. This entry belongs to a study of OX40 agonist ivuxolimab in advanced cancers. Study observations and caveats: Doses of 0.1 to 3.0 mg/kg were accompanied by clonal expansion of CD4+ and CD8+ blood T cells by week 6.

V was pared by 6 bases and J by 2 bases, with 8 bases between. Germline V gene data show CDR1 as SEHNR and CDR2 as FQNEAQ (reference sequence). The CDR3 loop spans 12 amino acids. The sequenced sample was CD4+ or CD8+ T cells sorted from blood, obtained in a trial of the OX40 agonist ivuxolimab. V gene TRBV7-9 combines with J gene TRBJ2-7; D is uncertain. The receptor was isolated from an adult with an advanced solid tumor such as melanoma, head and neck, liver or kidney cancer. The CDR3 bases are TGTGCCAGCAGTTCAGAACCCTACGAGCAGTACTTC. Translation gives CASSSEPYEQYF.